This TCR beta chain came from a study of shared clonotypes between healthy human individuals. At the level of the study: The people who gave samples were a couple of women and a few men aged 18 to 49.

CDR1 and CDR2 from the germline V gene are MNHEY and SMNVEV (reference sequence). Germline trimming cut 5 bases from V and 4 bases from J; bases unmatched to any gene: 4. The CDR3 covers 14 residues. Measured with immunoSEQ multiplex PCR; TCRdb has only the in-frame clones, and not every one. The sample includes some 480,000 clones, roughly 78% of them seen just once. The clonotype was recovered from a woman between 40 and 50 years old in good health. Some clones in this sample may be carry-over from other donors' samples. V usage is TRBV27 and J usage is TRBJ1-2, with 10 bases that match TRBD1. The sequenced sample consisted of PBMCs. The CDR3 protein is CASSPTGGSYGYTF. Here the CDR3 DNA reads TGTGCCAGCAGTCCGACAGGGGGCAGCTATGGCTACACCTTC.